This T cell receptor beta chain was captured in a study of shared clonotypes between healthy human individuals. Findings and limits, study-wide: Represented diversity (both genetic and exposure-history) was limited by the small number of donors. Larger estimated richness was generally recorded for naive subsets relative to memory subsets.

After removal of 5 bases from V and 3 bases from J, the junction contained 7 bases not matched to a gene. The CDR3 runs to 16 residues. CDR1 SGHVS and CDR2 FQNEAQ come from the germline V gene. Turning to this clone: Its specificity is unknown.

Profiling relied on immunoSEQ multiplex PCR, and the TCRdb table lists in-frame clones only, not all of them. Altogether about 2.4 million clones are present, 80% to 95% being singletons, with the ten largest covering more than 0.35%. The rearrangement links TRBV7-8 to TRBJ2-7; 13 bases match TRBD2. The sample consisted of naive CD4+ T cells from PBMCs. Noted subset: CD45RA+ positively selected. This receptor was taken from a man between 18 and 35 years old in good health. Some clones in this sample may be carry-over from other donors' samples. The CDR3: CASSITSGRALYEQYF. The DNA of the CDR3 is TGTGCCAGCAGCATTACTAGCGGGAGGGCCCTCTACGAGCAGTACTTC.